The T cell receptor beta chain described here comes from a study of shared clonotypes between healthy human individuals. TCRdb's copy holds only in-frame clones and misses some; the assay was immunoSEQ multiplex PCR. Here the sample spans about a million clones, around 77% being singletons. V lost 2 bases to trimming and J lost 8 bases, with 11 bases between them. There are 13 residues in the CDR3. Germline V gene lookup returns CDR1 SGHRS and CDR2 YFSETQ. Overall study results and limits: Sharing across a handful of donors was seen in roughly 5% of naive CD4 clonotypes.

With regard to this clone: What it binds is not known.

What was sequenced was memory CD4+ T cells from PBMCs. The sample's subset: CD45RA-negative fraction. The source of this sequence is a man aged 18 to 29 in good health. Some clones in this sample may be carry-over from other donors' samples. The rearrangement uses TRBV5-1 and TRBJ2-1, with D unresolved. The CDR3 spells CASSLGSRDEQFF. CDR3 nucleotide sequence: TGCGCCAGCAGCTTAGGCTCTAGGGATGAGCAGTTCTTC. Supplemented by reference TRBV5-1 and TRBJ2-1, the full variable domain reads KAGVTQTPRYLIKTRGQQVTLSCSPISGHRSVSWYQQTPGQGLQFLFEYFSETQRNKGNFPGRFSGRQFSNSRSEMNVSTLELGDSALYLCASSLGSRDEQFFGPGTRLTVL.